The 3 T cell receptor beta chains given below trace back to one sample, sequenced in a study of T cell clonality in common variable immunodeficiency. Study outcomes and limitations: Fewer deletions and N-nucleotide insertions were reportedly seen in common variable immunodeficiency TCR beta sequences.

The antigens for these receptors are not known. The protocol was immunoSEQ multiplex PCR, while the TCRdb copy is restricted to in-frame clones and leaves out a portion. The sample was found to contain over 25,000 clones, and every one recurs. The sequenced material came from peripheral blood mononuclear cells. The receptor set was obtained from a human donor with common variable immunodeficiency.

Concerning this clone: The read ends 3 residues before the CDR3 terminus; that terminus is restored from the germline J gene. The chain employs TRBV7-9 and TRBJ1-5; perhaps TRBD1 as D (5 bases). The germline CDR1 and CDR2 sequences are SEHNR and FQNEAQ (reference sequence). The ends were cut back, 2 bases at V and 6 bases at J, with 14 bases in the middle. The CDR3 sequence is 15 residues long. The CDR3 bases that were read are TGTGCCAGCAGCTTAACAGGCTCCGAGGGTCAGCCC. It codes for CASSLTGSEGQP. The full CDR3 sequence reads CASSLTGSEGQPQHF.

This clone was recorded many times. Here the CDR3 reads CASSPSRGNTQYF. CDR3 DNA, as far as it was read: TGTGCCAGCAGTCCTAGTCGGGGGAATACG. The rearrangement links TRBV7-8 to TRBJ2-3; a possible D gene is TRBD2 (6 bases). Sequencing ends 3 residues short of the CDR3 end; the germline J gene provides the rest. CDR1 and CDR2 (germline): SGHVS, FQNEAQ. The germline V and J ends were trimmed by 6 bases and 7 bases, with 14 bases remaining between them. The CDR3 covers 13 residues. Full variable domain (rest looked up from reference TRBV7-8 and TRBJ2-3): GAGVSQSPRYKVAKRGQDVALRCDPISGHVSLFWYQQALGQGPEFLTYFQNEAQLDKSGLPSDRFFAERPEGSVSTLKIQRTQQEDSAVYLCASSPSRGNTQYFGPGTRLTVL.

This clone was counted ten times or more. The CDR3 bases that were read are TGTGCCTGGAGTGTGAGGGGCCAAGAGACC. Translated, it gives CAWSVRGQET. The entire CDR3 protein reads CAWSVRGQETQYF. V is TRBV30 and J is TRBJ2-5, with D perhaps assigned TRBD1 or TRBD2 (5 bases each). The CDR3 goes on 3 residues after the read ends, and that part is filled in from the germline J gene. The germline V gene has CDR1 GTSNPN and CDR2 SVGIG (reference sequence). V lost 0 bases and J lost 1, with 6 bases in between. The CDR3 is 13 amino acids.